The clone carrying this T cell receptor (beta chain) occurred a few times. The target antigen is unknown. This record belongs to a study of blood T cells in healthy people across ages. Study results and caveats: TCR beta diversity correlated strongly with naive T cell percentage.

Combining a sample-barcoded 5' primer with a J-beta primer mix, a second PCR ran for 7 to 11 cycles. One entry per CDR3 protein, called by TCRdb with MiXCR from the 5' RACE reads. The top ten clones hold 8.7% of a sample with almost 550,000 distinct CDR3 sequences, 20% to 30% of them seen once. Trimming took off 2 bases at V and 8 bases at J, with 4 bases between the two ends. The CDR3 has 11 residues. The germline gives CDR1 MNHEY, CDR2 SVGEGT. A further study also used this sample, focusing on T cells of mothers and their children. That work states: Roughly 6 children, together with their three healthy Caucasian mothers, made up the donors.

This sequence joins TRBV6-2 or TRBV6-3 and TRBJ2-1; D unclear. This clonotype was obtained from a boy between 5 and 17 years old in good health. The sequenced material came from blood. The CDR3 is CASSYVHEQFF. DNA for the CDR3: TGTGCCAGCAGTTACGTCCATGAGCAGTTCTTC.